The rows below give T cell receptor beta chains drawn from one sample of a study of early T cells in non-severe SARS-CoV-2 infection. TCRdb reprocessed the 5' RACE reads with MiXCR, giving one entry per CDR3 protein. The sample holds 26,000 or so distinct CDR3 sequences; roughly 6% are singletons and the top ten take 2% to 2.5%. Sequenced sample: whole blood. All receptors come from an adult who was a healthcare worker with PCR-confirmed SARS-CoV-2 infection or an uninfected control (not recorded which). CDR3s include the opening cysteine and the closing phenylalanine or tryptophan. A D gene is named only where the DNA matches it firmly. Clone size is shown for a subset of rows, as once, few, many or a class of expanded clone.

size	V	J	D	DNA	CDR3
many	TRBV24-1	TRBJ2-2	-	TGTGCCACCAGTGACCTCATGGAAACCGGGGAGCTGTTTTTT	CATSDLMETGELFF
few	TRBV29-1	TRBJ2-5	-	TGCAGCGTTTCGTCGACTGGGGCGGGGGAGACCCAGTACTTC	CSVSSTGAGETQYF
many	TRBV29-1	TRBJ1-2	TRBD1	TGCAGCGCTCCGGACAGGGGTACTGGCTACACCTTC	CSAPDRGTGYTF
few	TRBV2	TRBJ1-6	-	TGTGCCAGCAGTATTGAACAGCCCCTCCACTTT	CASSIEQPLHF
few	TRBV6-5	TRBJ2-2	-	TGTGCCAGCCCATCTAAGGCGAACACCGGGGAGCTGTTTTTT	CASPSKANTGELFF
few	TRBV6-6	TRBJ2-7	TRBD1	TGTGCCAGCAGTGACCCGCCGGGACAGGCTACCTACGAGCAGTACTTC	CASSDPPGQATYEQYF
many	TRBV9	TRBJ1-2	-	TGTGCCAGCAGCGGGACGGGACTGGCTAACTATGGCTACACCTTC	CASSGTGLANYGYTF
many	TRBV5-1	TRBJ1-1	-	TGCGCCAGCAGCTTCGTCGGCCCTAACACTGAAGCTTTCTTT	CASSFVGPNTEAFF
few	TRBV29-1	TRBJ2-7	-	TGCAGCGTGGGGGCCACGGAGTACGAGCAGTACTTC	CSVGATEYEQYF
few	TRBV11-2	TRBJ2-7	-	TGTGCCAGCAGCTTGGGAGTGGGCTTGCTCGAGCAGTACTTC	CASSLGVGLLEQYF
-	TRBV2	TRBJ2-7	TRBD1	TGTGCCAGCGGAGCCGGGACAGCCTACGAGCAGTACTTC	CASGAGTAYEQYF
many	TRBV11-2	TRBJ1-2	TRBD1	TGTGCCAGCAGCCCCACGGACAGGGCATATTATGGCTACACCTTC	CASSPTDRAYYGYTF
many	TRBV6-2/TRBV6-3	TRBJ2-1	TRBD1	TGTGCCAGCAGTTACTCGATGTCTGAAATTACGGACAGGGTAGATGAGCAGTTCTTC	CASSYSMSEITDRVDEQFF
many	TRBV20-1	TRBJ2-1	-	TGCAGTGCTAGAAGCGGGTACAATGAGCAGTTCTTC	CSARSGYNEQFF